The clone carrying this T cell receptor (beta chain) was detected a few times. Its target is unknown. V was pared by 5 bases and J by 5 bases, with 6 bases between. Germline CDR1 reads SGHTA; CDR2 reads FQGNSA. The CDR3 extends over 12 amino acids. TCRdb passed the 5' RACE reads through MiXCR, listing each CDR3 protein once. This sample carries around 250,000 distinct CDR3 sequences, approximately 12% of them seen once, and the ten largest clones take 4%. This sample is part of a study of identical twins. Study-level results: The more abundant beta clonotypes in cord blood had fewer insertions, and memory repertoires did not show this.

The same data also contributed to another study, on yellow fever vaccine responses in identical twins.

The sample consisted of memory (CD45RO+) T cells sorted from blood. This chain joins TRBV7-2 and TRBJ2-2; D ambiguous. The clonotype comes from a woman younger than 35 in good health. The CDR3 loop reads CASSIRTGELFF. CDR3 DNA sequence: TGTGCCAGCAGCATCAGGACCGGGGAGCTGTTTTTT. Supplemented by reference TRBV7-2 and TRBJ2-2, the full variable domain reads GAGVSQSPSNKVTEKGKDVELRCDPISGHTALYWYRQSLGQGLEFLIYFQGNSAPDKSGLPSDRFSAERTGGSVSTLTIQRTQQEDSAVYLCASSIRTGELFFGEGSRLTVL.